The 24 T cell receptor beta chains reported below all come from one sample, sequenced in a study of shared clonotypes between healthy human individuals. Clones were read by immunoSEQ multiplex PCR, and TCRdb kept only the in-frame ones, dropping some. The data show a few million clones, around 95% seen once. Naive CD8 cells, CD45RO-negative and positively selected for CCR7, excluded terminally differentiated effector memory CD45RA+ cells. The sample taken for sequencing was naive CD8+ T cells from PBMCs. The receptors here all came from a man aged 18-30 years in good health. Some clones in this sample may be carry-over from other donors' samples.

This sequence joins TRBV19 and TRBJ2-7; D is undetermined. The CDR3 runs to 13 residues. The V end lost 5 bases, the J end lost 2 bases, and 10 bases lay between the germline ends. Germline V gene lookup returns CDR1 LNHDA and CDR2 SQIVND (reference sequence). The CDR3 here is CASSERPTYEQYF. CDR3 DNA: TGTGCCAGTAGTGAAAGGCCAACCTACGAGCAGTACTTC. Full variable domain (missing parts from reference TRBV19 and TRBJ2-7): DGGITQSPKYLFRKEGQNVTLSCEQNLNHDAMYWYRQDPGQGLRLIYYSQIVNDFQKGDIAEGYSVSREKKESFPLTVTSAQKNPTAFYLCASSERPTYEQYFGPGTRLTVT.

As regards this clone: At the DNA level, this CDR3 is encoded by other sequences in the same sample as well. This rearrangement joins TRBV30 to TRBJ1-1; TRBD1 aligns across 10 bases. CDR1 GTSNPN and CDR2 SVGIG come from the germline V gene (reference sequence). The CDR3 covers 13 residues. The junction had 1 base not matched to a gene; V was cut back by 2 bases and J by 4 bases. CDR3 bases: TGTGCCTGGAGTAGGACAGGGGGCACTGAAGCTTTCTTT. It yields the protein CAWSRTGGTEAFF. The variable domain in full, with the rest retrieved from reference TRBV30 and TRBJ1-1, is SQTIHQWPATLVQPVGSPLSLECTVEGTSNPNLYWYRQAAGRGLQLLFYSVGIGQISSEVPQNLSASRPQDRQFILSSKKLLLSDSGFYLCAWSRTGGTEAFFGQGTRLTVV.

The chain recombines TRBV7-9 with TRBJ1-2; maybe TRBD1 (5 bases). The CDR3 runs to 16 residues. V was pared by 1 base and J by 4 bases, with 16 bases between. Germline V gives CDR1 SEHNR, CDR2 FQNEAQ (reference sequence). CDR3 residues: CASSLGSGGSVYGYTF. The DNA for the CDR3 is TGTGCCAGCAGCTTAGGCAGCGGGGGTAGTGTCTATGGCTACACCTTC.

The chain employs TRBV6-6 and TRBJ1-1; D not certain. The CDR3 extends over 15 amino acids. Looked up from germline, CDR1 is MNHNY and CDR2 is SVGAGI (reference sequence). Trimming removed 5 bases from V and 0 bases from J, with 13 bases in between. DNA of the CDR3: TGTGCCAGCAGTCTTTACCGGGCCCTGAACACTGAAGCTTTCTTT. Amino acid sequence: CASSLYRALNTEAFF.

The chain's CDR3 is CASSNQGAYTEAFF. CDR3 sequence (DNA): TGTGCCAGCAGTAACCAGGGGGCATACACTGAAGCTTTCTTT. The chain is built from TRBV27 and TRBJ1-1; TRBD1 matches 8 bases. The V gene end was trimmed by 5 bases and the J gene end by 3 bases; junction bases not matched to a gene: 5. The germline gives CDR1 MNHEY, CDR2 SMNVEV (reference sequence). The CDR3 sequence is 14 residues long.

The genes are TRBV5-8 and TRBJ1-5, with 8 nucleotides matching TRBD1. The germline gives CDR1 SGHTS, CDR2 YDEGEE. The CDR3 is 15 residues long. Trimming removed 1 base from V and 4 bases from J; junction bases left unmatched: 4. CDR3 sequence reads: CASSLTGGRNQPQHF. The CDR3 DNA follows: TGTGCCAGCAGCTTGACAGGGGGACGAAATCAGCCCCAGCATTTT.

For this clone: The same CDR3 also results from other DNA sequences found in this sample. V gene TRBV28 combines with J gene TRBJ2-7; D gene unclear. The CDR3 is 11 amino acids. Germline CDR1 is MDHEN and CDR2 is SYDVKM. The V and J ends lost 4 bases and 3 bases respectively, with 4 bases between them. CDR3 sequence (DNA): TGTGCCAGCAGTTCAAACTACGAGCAGTACTTC. Its translation: CASSSNYEQYF.

This clone has a single count. The genes are TRBV25-1 and TRBJ2-1, with a tentative D call TRBD2 (6 bases). Germline CDR1 is MGHDK and CDR2 is SYGVNS. Trimming stripped 5 bases from V and 6 bases from J, with 14 bases between. This CDR3 has 14 amino acids. CDR3 nucleotides: TGTGCCAGCAGTATGACGGGACTGGCCAATGAGCAGTTCTTC. This sequence encodes CASSMTGLANEQFF.

CDR3 DNA: TGTGCCAGCAGCCCTCGTCCGGGCAGCTCCTACGAGCAGTACTTC. It specifies CASSPRPGSSYEQYF. The chain links TRBV9 to TRBJ2-7; D not certain. This CDR3 has 15 residues. V shed 4 bases and J shed 0 bases, with 14 bases lying between them. Looked up from germline, CDR1 is SGDLS and CDR2 is YYNGEE.

The DNA of the CDR3 is TGTGCCAGCAGTGAGTCAGGGACCCTCTCCTACGAGCAGTACTTC. This encodes CASSESGTLSYEQYF. V usage is TRBV2 and J usage is TRBJ2-7; D assignment may be TRBD1 or TRBD2 (5 bases each). In germline, CDR1 is SNHLY, CDR2 FYNNEI. Trimming shortened V by 3 bases and J by 0 bases, and 12 bases separated the two germline ends. The CDR3 sequence is 15 residues long.

The CDR3, as DNA: TGCGCCAGCAGCCAAGCCGGGACAGGCGGCTCCTACGAGCAGTACTTC. The encoded protein is CASSQAGTGGSYEQYF. This chain joins TRBV4-3 and TRBJ2-7; the match to TRBD1 covers 8 bases. This CDR3 is built from 16 residues. The germline CDR1 and CDR2 sequences are LGHNA and YSLEER. After removal of 1 base from V and 0 bases from J, the junction contained 5 bases not matched to a gene.

The rearrangement uses TRBV11-3 and TRBJ1-1, with no clear D. V lost 3 bases and J 1 base, leaving 6 bases between the germline ends. Germline V gene data show CDR1 as SGHNT and CDR2 as YENEEA. This CDR3 comprises 13 residues. In nucleotides, the CDR3 is TGTGCCAGCAGCTTGGCAGCGAACACTGAAGCTTTCTTT. Its translation is CASSLAANTEAFF.

The chain recombines TRBV28 with TRBJ1-4; D gene uncertain. V was cut by 3 bases and J by 8 bases, with 19 bases left in between. This CDR3 is built from 16 residues. Per the germline V gene, CDR1 is MDHEN and CDR2 is SYDVKM. CDR3 protein: CASSFSTDRFDEKLFF. The DNA of the CDR3 is TGTGCCAGCAGTTTTTCCACGGACCGCTTCGACGAAAAACTGTTTTTT.

This clone was seen a single time. Additional DNA sequences in this sample encode the identical CDR3. This rearrangement joins TRBV7-9 to TRBJ2-2; D not certain. The V end was cut by 2 bases, the J end by 2 bases, with 9 bases between. CDR3 size: 15 residues. The germline V gene encodes CDR1 SEHNR and CDR2 FQNEAQ (reference sequence). The DNA of the CDR3 is TGTGCCAGCAGCTTATCGGGCAGAAACACCGGGGAGCTGTTTTTT. This codes for CASSLSGRNTGELFF.

Worth noting for this clone: The junction shows a germline mismatch at one end, possibly a read error. J is TRBJ2-1 and V is TRBV7-9; 7 bases agree with TRBD2. Germline lookup yields CDR1 SEHNR and CDR2 FQNEAQ (reference sequence). The length of the CDR3 is 14 residues. The CDR3 spells CASNLAGLYNEQFF. The CDR3 nucleotides read TGTGCCAGCAACTTAGCGGGCTTATACAATGAGCAGTTCTTC.

The chain links TRBV27 to TRBJ1-5; D is possibly TRBD1 (5 bases). The germline V and J ends were trimmed by 6 bases and 1 base, with 16 bases remaining between them. CDR1 and CDR2 (germline): MNHEY, SMNVEV (reference sequence). The CDR3 is 16 residues long. The CDR3 sequence is CASSGDGRGSNQPQHF. CDR3 DNA: TGTGCCAGCAGCGGGGACGGTCGTGGGAGCAATCAGCCCCAGCATTTT.

The chain has TRBV28 and TRBJ2-1; 12 bases align to TRBD2. Trimming cost V 10 bases and J 14 bases; bases outside gene matches: 6. The CDR3 extends over 11 amino acids. CDR1 is MDHEN and CDR2 is SYDVKM in the germline V gene. The CDR3 loop is CATFLAGGEFF. As DNA, the CDR3 is TGTGCCACCTTCCTAGCGGGAGGGGAGTTCTTC.

The rearrangement uses TRBV10-2 and TRBJ2-7; the match to TRBD2 covers 7 bases. The J segment lost 4 bases and the V segment lost 8 bases, leaving 8 bases of the junction unmatched. The germline gives CDR1 WSHSY, CDR2 SAAADI. The CDR3 consists of 13 residues. This CDR3 is CASGEGSGYEQYF. CDR3 nucleotides: TGCGCCAGCGGGGAGGGCAGCGGGTACGAGCAGTACTTC.

This clone was seen only once. The chain has TRBV4-3 and TRBJ2-7; 12 nucleotides line up with TRBD1. The CDR3 runs 17 residues. Germline loops: CDR1 LGHNA, CDR2 YSLEER. V was clipped by 0 bases and J by 9 bases; unmatched bases: 12. The CDR3 protein is CASSQDSRGTGGAGQYF. The CDR3 region has the DNA TGCGCCAGCAGCCAAGATAGTAGGGGGACAGGGGGCGCAGGGCAGTACTTC.

The CDR3 region has the DNA TGTGCCAGCAGTTTTAACCTAGCCAATGAGCAGTTCTTC. It encodes CASSFNLANEQFF. V is TRBV27 and J is TRBJ2-1; D might be TRBD2 (5 bases). The CDR3 is made up of 13 amino acids. V was clipped by 3 bases and J by 6 bases, with 9 bases between them. The germline CDR1 and CDR2 sequences are MNHEY and SMNVEV (reference sequence).

The chain recombines TRBV9 with TRBJ2-7, with 8 bases fitting TRBD2. CDR3 length equals 15 residues. The germline V gene encodes CDR1 SGDLS and CDR2 YYNGEE. V lost 1 base to trimming and J lost 3 bases; unmatched junction nucleotides: 6. For the CDR3, the DNA is TGTGCCAGCAGCGTATGGGCCAGCGGGAGCTACGAGCAGTACTTC. It encodes CASSVWASGSYEQYF.

The rearrangement joins TRBV11-2 to TRBJ2-5; possibly TRBD2 for D (6 bases). Per the germline V gene, CDR1 is SGHAT and CDR2 is FQNNGV. The germline V and J ends were trimmed by 3 bases and 1 base, with 9 bases remaining between them. The CDR3 is 14 residues long. The CDR3 nucleotides read TGTGCCAGCAGCTTCAGGGAGGTCCAAGAGACCCAGTACTTC. This gives the protein CASSFREVQETQYF. The full variable domain, rest sourced from reference TRBV11-2 and TRBJ2-5, is EAGVAQSPRYKIIEKRQSVAFWCNPISGHATLYWYQQILGQGPKLLIQFQNNGVVDDSQLPKDRFSAERLKGVDSTLKIQPAKLEDSAVYLCASSFREVQETQYFGPGTRLLVL.

In this sample, this clone turned up a few times. V usage is TRBV7-3 and J usage is TRBJ2-2; a weak D match, TRBD1 (5 bases). Deletions cut 5 bases from V and 0 bases from J, with 7 bases between. CDR3 length: 14 residues. The germline V gene has CDR1 SGHTA and CDR2 FQGTGA. CDR3 region: CASSPTANTGELFF. In nucleotides, the CDR3 is TGTGCCAGCAGCCCGACAGCGAACACCGGGGAGCTGTTTTTT.

V is TRBV13 and J is TRBJ2-5; no clear D gene. The CDR3 length is 15 residues. Trimming left V 4 bases short and J 1 base short, with 13 bases between. Per germline, CDR1 PRHDT and CDR2 FYEKMQ (reference sequence). In nucleotides, the CDR3 is TGTGCCAGCAGCTACTACCCGGGTCCCCAAGAGACCCAGTACTTC. Amino acid sequence: CASSYYPGPQETQYF.